Below, 5 T cell receptor beta chains from the same sample are listed, as sequenced in a study of yellow fever vaccine responses in identical twins. TCRdb redid the calling of the RT-PCR reads with MiXCR, one entry per CDR3 protein. Counted here are about 19,000 distinct CDR3 sequences, approximately 63% occurring once; the ten biggest clones make up about 8.4%. The material sequenced was T cells from blood (PBMCs), unsorted or a sorted subset (not recorded which), taken before or after yellow fever vaccination (not recorded which). These receptors were taken from a young woman who received the yellow fever vaccine.

V is TRBV9 and J is TRBJ2-7; 8 positions agree with TRBD1. Trimming cost V 4 bases and J 4 bases; bases outside gene matches: 13. CDR1 and CDR2 (germline): SGDLS, YYNGEE. CDR3 length: 16 amino acids. CDR3 sequence reads: CASSPMARQGTYEQYF. The CDR3 DNA follows: TGTGCCAGCAGCCCAATGGCGAGACAGGGGACATACGAGCAGTACTTC.

This sequence joins TRBV5-6 and TRBJ2-1; D is perhaps TRBD1 (7 bases). The CDR3 has 16 residues. Germline V gene lookup returns CDR1 SGHDT and CDR2 YYEEEE. With 4 bases removed from V and 4 bases from J, the gap between germline ends came to 18 bases. CDR3 loop: CASSTSTGRPYNEQFF. Written as DNA, the CDR3 is TGTGCCAGCAGCACGTCGACAGGGAGGCCTTACAATGAGCAGTTCTTC.

The genes are TRBV10-3 and TRBJ2-2; no clear D. Trimming removed 0 bases from V and 8 bases from J, with 4 bases in between. The length of the CDR3 is 12 residues. Per germline, CDR1 ENHRY and CDR2 SYGVKD. The CDR3 protein is CAISESRGELFF. The CDR3 DNA reads TGTGCCATCAGTGAGTCGCGGGGGGAGCTGTTTTTT.

The chain employs TRBV5-4 and TRBJ2-7; D uncertain. CDR1 SGHNT and CDR2 YYREEE come from the germline V gene (reference sequence). V was shortened by 0 bases and J by 7 bases, with 17 bases between the two germline ends. The CDR3 is 15 residues long. The CDR3, as DNA: TGTGCCAGCAGCTTGGACTTTGATTCTATGGGTGAGCAGTACGTC. Translating gives CASSLDFDSMGEQYV.

The chain couples TRBV11-1 to TRBJ1-1, with no clear D. The germline V and J ends were trimmed by 5 bases and 7 bases, with 11 bases remaining between them. The length of the CDR3 is 12 residues. CDR1 is SGHAT and CDR2 is FQDESV in the germline V gene (reference sequence). CDR3 in DNA: TGTGCCAGCAGCCTTGGGTTTGGTGAAGCTTTCTTT. Its protein is CASSLGFGEAFF.